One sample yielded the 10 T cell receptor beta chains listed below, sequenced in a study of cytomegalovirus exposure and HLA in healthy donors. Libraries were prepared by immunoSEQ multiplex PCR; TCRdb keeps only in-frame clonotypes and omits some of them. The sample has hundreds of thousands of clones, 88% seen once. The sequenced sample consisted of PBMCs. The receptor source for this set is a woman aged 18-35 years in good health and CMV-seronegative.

The CDR3 sequence is CASSEAPGGQTLSNQPQHF. The DNA for the CDR3 is TGTGCCAGCAGTGAGGCACCTGGCGGACAGACCCTTAGCAATCAGCCCCAGCATTTT. V and J are TRBV2 and TRBJ1-5, with a weak D call TRBD1 (6 bases). Trimming left V 3 bases short and J 0 bases short, with 21 bases between. The CDR3 has 19 residues. CDR1 is SNHLY, CDR2 FYNNEI, per germline. Full variable domain (remainder filled in from reference TRBV2 and TRBJ1-5): EPEVTQTPSHQVTQMGQEVILRCVPISNHLYFYWYRQILGQKVEFLVSFYNNEISEKSEIFDDQFSVERPDGSNFTLKIRSTKLEDSAMYFCASSEAPGGQTLSNQPQHFGDGTRLSIL.

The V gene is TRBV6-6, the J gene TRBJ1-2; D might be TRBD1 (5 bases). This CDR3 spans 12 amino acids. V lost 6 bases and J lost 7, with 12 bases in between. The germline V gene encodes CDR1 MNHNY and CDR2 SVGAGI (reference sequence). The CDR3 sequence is CASRLAGLGYTF. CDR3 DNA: TGTGCCAGCAGGCTGGCAGGGCTTGGCTACACCTTC.

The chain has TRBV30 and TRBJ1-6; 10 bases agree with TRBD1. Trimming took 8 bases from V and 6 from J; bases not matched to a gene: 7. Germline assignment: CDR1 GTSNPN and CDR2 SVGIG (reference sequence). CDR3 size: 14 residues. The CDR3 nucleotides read TGTGCCGGAAACCGGGACAGGGGTAATTCACCCCTCCACTTT. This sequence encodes CAGNRDRGNSPLHF.

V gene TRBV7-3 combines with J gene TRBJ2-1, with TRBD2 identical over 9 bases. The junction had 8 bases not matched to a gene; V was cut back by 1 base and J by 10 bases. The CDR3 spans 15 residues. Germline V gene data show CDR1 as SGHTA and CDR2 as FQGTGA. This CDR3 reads CASSLRREGLGEQFF. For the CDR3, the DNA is TGTGCCAGCAGCTTAAGGCGGGAGGGCCTAGGAGAGCAGTTCTTC.

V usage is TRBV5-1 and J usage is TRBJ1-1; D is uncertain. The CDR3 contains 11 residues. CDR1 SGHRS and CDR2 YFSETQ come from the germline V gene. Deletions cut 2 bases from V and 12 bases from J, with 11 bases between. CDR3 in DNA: TGCGCCAGCAGCTTTGGGCAGTGGACTTTCTTT. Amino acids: CASSFGQWTFF.

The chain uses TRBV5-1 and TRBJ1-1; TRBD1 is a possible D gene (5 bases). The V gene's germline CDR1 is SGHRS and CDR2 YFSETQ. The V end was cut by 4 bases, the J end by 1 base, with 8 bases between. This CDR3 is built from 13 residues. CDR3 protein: CASSPRGNTEAFF. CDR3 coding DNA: TGCGCCAGCAGCCCTAGGGGGAACACTGAAGCTTTCTTT.

This CDR3 is CASSRDPGLNNEQFF. CDR3 bases: TGTGCCAGCAGCCGAGATCCGGGACTTAACAATGAGCAGTTCTTC. The V gene is TRBV14, the J gene TRBJ2-1; TRBD2 is a possible D gene (6 bases). From germline, CDR1 is SGHDN and CDR2 FVKESK. The CDR3 is made up of 15 amino acids. V was pared by 4 bases and J by 5 bases, with 15 bases between.

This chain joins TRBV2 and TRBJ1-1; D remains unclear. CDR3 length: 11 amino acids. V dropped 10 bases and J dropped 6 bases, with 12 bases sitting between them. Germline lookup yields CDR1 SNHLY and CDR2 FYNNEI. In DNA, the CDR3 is TGTGCCACCGGAAGGAGCGCTGAAGCTTTCTTT. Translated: CATGRSAEAFF.

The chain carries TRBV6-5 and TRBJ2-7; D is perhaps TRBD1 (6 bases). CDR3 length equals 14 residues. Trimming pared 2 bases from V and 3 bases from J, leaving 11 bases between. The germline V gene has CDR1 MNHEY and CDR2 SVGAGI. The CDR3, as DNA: TGTGCCAGCAGTTACGATGCACAGGGCTACGAGCAGTACTTC. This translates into CASSYDAQGYEQYF.

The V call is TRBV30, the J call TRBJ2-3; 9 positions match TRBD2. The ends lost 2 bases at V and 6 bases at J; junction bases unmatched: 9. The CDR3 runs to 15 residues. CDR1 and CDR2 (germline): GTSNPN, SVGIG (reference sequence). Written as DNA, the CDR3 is TGTGCCTGGAGTTCCATAGCGGGAGTTTTGGATACGCAGTATTTT. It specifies CAWSSIAGVLDTQYF.